A single sample is the source of the 12 T cell receptor beta chains below, sequenced in a study of T cell clonotyping in hematopoietic cell transplantation (dated by TCRdb to 2020 to 2023). Library preparation employed the immunoSEQ multiplex PCR assay. TCRdb re-hosts the immuneACCESS table, in-frame sequences only. Its copies lack some clones; in the studies checked, an unresolved V gene accounts for under half of them, and the cause for the rest is not known. Within this sample are roughly 42,000 clones, with 94% of them counted one time only. The ten most abundant clones make up less than 1% of the sample. The sample comprised peripheral blood mononuclear cells. Every receptor here comes from a woman aged 45-59 years in good health. Some clones in this sample may be carry-over from other donors' samples.

This rearrangement joins TRBV5-5 to TRBJ2-3; TRBD2 aligns across 9 bases. Germline values: CDR1 SGHKS, CDR2 YYEKEE (reference sequence). The CDR3 consists of 15 residues. The J segment lost 2 bases and the V segment lost 3 bases, leaving 4 bases of the junction unmatched. CDR3: CASSSRLADTDTQYF. In DNA form, the CDR3 reads TGTGCCAGCAGCTCGCGACTAGCGGACACAGATACGCAGTATTTT.

The chain recombines TRBV7-9 with TRBJ1-3; D is unclear. Trimming took off 1 base at V and 4 bases at J, with 8 bases between the two ends. The CDR3 loop spans 14 amino acids. CDR1 is SEHNR, CDR2 FQNEAQ, per germline (reference sequence). CDR3 coding DNA: TGTGCCAGCAGCTTAGTACGCCAAGGAAACACCATATATTTT. Translation gives CASSLVRQGNTIYF.

The J gene is TRBJ1-2, the V gene TRBV4-3; possible D gene TRBD1, 6 bases. The V gene's germline CDR1 is LGHNA and CDR2 YSLEER. With 2 bases removed from V and 4 bases from J, the gap between germline ends came to 29 bases. The CDR3 runs 20 residues. CDR3 DNA: TGCGCCAGCAGCCAACAGACGGGACATAGAAAGGGTCACGAGAGCTATGGCTACACCTTC. This encodes CASSQQTGHRKGHESYGYTF.

This chain's CDR3 is CASSLSTGSYEQYF. In DNA form, the CDR3 reads TGTGCCAGCAGCCTTTCGACAGGATCCTACGAGCAGTACTTC. The rearrangement joins TRBV7-2 to TRBJ2-7; D perhaps matches TRBD1 (6 bases). V dropped 5 bases and J dropped 1 base, with 12 bases sitting between them. CDR3 size: 14 residues. Germline CDR1 reads SGHTA; CDR2 reads FQGNSA.

The chain employs TRBV11-2 and TRBJ2-3; 9 positions match TRBD1. The CDR3 loop spans 14 amino acids. Trimming cost V 8 bases and J 2 bases; bases outside gene matches: 5. CDR1 is SGHAT and CDR2 is FQNNGV in the germline V gene. The DNA for the CDR3 is TGTGCCAGCTCCCGGGACAGGGTCACAGATACGCAGTATTTT. Its protein is CASSRDRVTDTQYF.

The chain employs TRBV10-3 and TRBJ1-3; D is ambiguous. Trimming cost V 2 bases and J 0 bases, with 14 bases left between them. CDR1 and CDR2 from the germline V gene are ENHRY and SYGVKD. The CDR3 is made up of 17 amino acids. This chain's CDR3 is CAISERSLLNSGNTIYF. Written as DNA, the CDR3 is TGTGCCATCAGTGAGCGAAGTCTCCTGAACTCTGGAAACACCATATATTTT.

This chain links TRBV28 with TRBJ2-2, with D hard to call. This CDR3 is 11 amino acids long. CDR1 is MDHEN and CDR2 is SYDVKM in the germline V gene. V shed 6 bases and J shed 5 bases, with 4 bases lying between them. The CDR3 spells CASRSTGELFF. The CDR3 bases are TGTGCCAGCAGAAGTACCGGGGAGCTGTTTTTT.

The rearrangement uses TRBV6-1 and TRBJ1-2, with TRBD1 identical over 8 bases. The CDR3 loop spans 13 amino acids. The V and J ends lost 6 bases and 8 bases, in that order; junction bases with no gene match: 8. Germline CDR1 is MNHNS and CDR2 is SASEGT. CDR3 in amino acids: CASRGWTGQGYTF. The CDR3 coding sequence is TGTGCCAGCAGAGGATGGACAGGGCAAGGCTACACCTTC.

The chain joins TRBV28 to TRBJ1-1; D is possibly TRBD1 (6 bases). V dropped 7 bases and J dropped 4 bases, with 22 bases sitting between them. Germline-derived CDR1 and CDR2 are MDHEN and SYDVKM. This CDR3 region has 16 residues. CDR3 sequence reads: CASILGGYLGGTEAFF. The CDR3 DNA is TGTGCCAGCATCCTAGGGGGGTACTTAGGAGGCACTGAAGCTTTCTTT.

The V and J genes are TRBV5-1 and TRBJ2-5; no clear D gene. V dropped 0 bases and J dropped 1 base, with 7 bases sitting between them. The CDR3 runs 14 residues. Germline V gives CDR1 SGHRS, CDR2 YFSETQ. This CDR3 is CASSLGTVQETQYF. In DNA form, the CDR3 reads TGCGCCAGCAGCTTGGGGACGGTCCAAGAGACCCAGTACTTC.

V gene TRBV10-3 combines with J gene TRBJ2-2; the match to TRBD1 covers 9 bases. The CDR3 runs 17 residues. Germline trimming cut 3 bases from V and 6 bases from J; bases unmatched to any gene: 11. The germline V gene has CDR1 ENHRY and CDR2 SYGVKD. Written as DNA, the CDR3 is TGTGCCATCAGTGAACCAACAGGGGGCTCCTCCCCCGGGGAGCTGTTTTTT. Translated, it gives CAISEPTGGSSPGELFF.

The V gene is TRBV7-2, the J gene TRBJ2-1; perhaps D is TRBD1 or TRBD2 (6 bases each). This CDR3 comprises 15 residues. Germline CDR1 SGHTA, CDR2 FQGNSA. V lost 3 bases and J 6 bases, leaving 15 bases between the germline ends. The CDR3 DNA reads as TGTGCCAGCAGCTTTGGAGGGACAAAGGGCAATGAGCAGTTCTTC. It yields the protein CASSFGGTKGNEQFF.